This T cell receptor (beta chain) appears in the sequencing data of a study of cytomegalovirus exposure and HLA in healthy donors. Across the study: The 100 to 150 validation repertoires and the roughly 680 first-cohort repertoires shared a platform, a later analysis reported. Study-level points and caveats: Most TCRs appeared rarely, but some public TCRs recurred in many donors. The study recorded about 160 TCR beta chains that were cytomegalovirus-associated.

The data were produced by immunoSEQ multiplex PCR, yet TCRdb's version contains in-frame clones alone and is incomplete. The table records around 61,000 clones, roughly 92% of them present only once. It was the approximately 110-subject validation cohort, separate from the approximately 620-subject first cohort, to which the donors belonged. Between the trimmed V and J ends, which lost 1 base and 2 bases, there was a span of 6 bases. CDR1 and CDR2 (germline): SGHRS, YFSETQ. The CDR3 spans 14 residues. For this clone: What it binds is not known.

This chain uses TRBV5-1 with TRBJ2-2, with unresolved D. What was sequenced was PBMCs. The TCR comes from a young man in good health and CMV-seropositive. Written as DNA, the CDR3 is TGCGCCAGCAGCTTGTCAGATAACACCGGGGAGCTGTTTTTT. Translation: CASSLSDNTGELFF.